Listed below are T cell receptor beta chains from one sample, sequenced in a study of T cell repertoires in cytomegalovirus infection. MiXCR, run by TCRdb on the reads, gives a single entry per CDR3 protein. Among approximately 250,000 distinct CDR3 sequences listed, 9% to 15% were seen once. The sequencing sample was made of PBMCs. Every receptor here comes from a human donor in good health (CMV status not recorded). Some clones in this sample may be carry-over from other donors' samples. Both conserved end residues are part of each CDR3. A D gene is named only where the DNA matches it firmly. The size of a clone is reported for some rows only, either as once, few or many, or as a class for expanded clones.

>TRBJ2-3|few|TRBV12-3/TRBV12-4|-
CASSWSGSTDTQYF
TGTGCCAGCAGTTGGTCCGGGTCCACAGATACGCAGTATTTT
>TRBJ1-1|many|TRBV7-2|-
CASSLWGAQNTEAFF
TGTGCCAGCAGCTTATGGGGGGCTCAGAACACTGAAGCTTTCTTT
>TRBJ1-5|many|TRBV18|-
CASSPQTGEPQHF
TGTGCCAGCTCACCCCAAACGGGGGAGCCCCAGCATTTT
>TRBJ2-2|many|TRBV7-2|-
CASSLNRLANTGELFF
TGTGCCAGCAGCTTAAATCGCCTAGCCAACACCGGGGAGCTGTTTTTT
>TRBJ2-1|many|TRBV7-2|-
CASSLDMINEQFF
TGTGCCAGCAGCTTAGATATGATCAATGAGCAGTTCTTC
>TRBJ2-4|-|TRBV5-1|TRBD1
CASSEAGTAQNIQYF
TGCGCCAGCAGCGAAGCCGGGACAGCCCAAAACATTCAGTACTTC
>TRBJ1-1|-|TRBV3-1|-
CASGPGGVNTEAFF
TGTGCCAGCGGCCCGGGGGGAGTGAACACTGAAGCTTTCTTT
>TRBJ2-2|many|TRBV7-8|-
CASSFAAGWELFF
TGTGCCAGCAGCTTCGCCGCGGGTTGGGAGCTGTTTTTT
>TRBJ2-7|many|TRBV6-6|TRBD1
CASSRTGVSYEQYF
TGTGCCAGCAGTCGAACAGGGGTCTCCTACGAGCAGTACTTC
>TRBJ1-2|many|TRBV18|-
CASSPDGLRNYGYTF
TGTGCCAGCTCACCCGACGGACTTCGTAACTATGGCTACACCTTC
>TRBJ2-5|few|TRBV29-1|TRBD1
CSVRQGQETQYF
TGCAGCGTTCGACAGGGGCAAGAGACCCAGTACTTC
>TRBJ1-1|-|TRBV20-1|TRBD1
CSAPRDRTSTEAFF
TGCAGTGCCCCCCGGGACAGGACTTCCACTGAAGCTTTCTTT
>TRBJ2-2|-|TRBV28|TRBD2
CASSGLAGVYTGELFF
TGTGCCAGCAGCGGACTAGCGGGAGTGTACACCGGGGAGCTGTTTTTT
>TRBJ1-1|many|TRBV7-2|-
CASSLNGAENTEAFF
TGTGCCAGCAGCTTAAACGGGGCAGAGAACACTGAAGCTTTCTTT
>TRBJ1-3|many|TRBV7-2|TRBD1
CASSFPGGRASGNTIYF
TGTGCCAGCAGCTTCCCAGGGGGAAGGGCCTCTGGAAACACCATATATTTT
>TRBJ2-5|many|TRBV6-1|-
CARSGRAKKETQYF
TGTGCCCGTTCGGGACGGGCGAAGAAAGAGACCCAGTACTTC
>TRBJ1-1|few|TRBV5-6|-
CASSLEGWGNTEAFF
TGTGCCAGCAGCTTGGAGGGGTGGGGGAACACTGAAGCTTTCTTT
>TRBJ2-5|many|TRBV12-3/TRBV12-4|TRBD1
CASSPRGQGRETQYF
TGTGCCAGCAGTCCAAGGGGACAGGGGAGGGAGACCCAGTACTTC
>TRBJ2-5|many|TRBV7-2|TRBD2
CASSLGGGAEETQYF
TGTGCCAGCAGCTTAGGCGGGGGGGCGGAGGAGACCCAGTACTTC
>TRBJ2-7|few|TRBV5-4|TRBD1
CATNRQGLGYEQYF
TGTGCCACTAACCGACAGGGATTGGGTTACGAGCAGTACTTC
>TRBJ2-3|many|TRBV12-3/TRBV12-4|-
CASTFVVSTDTQYF
TGTGCCAGCACATTCGTCGTTTCCACAGATACGCAGTATTTT
>TRBJ2-7|many|TRBV28|-
CASSLWASGTNEQYF
TGTGCCAGCAGTTTATGGGCCTCGGGGACGAACGAGCAGTACTTC
>TRBJ1-1|many|TRBV7-3|-
CASSLGGRGTEAFF
TGTGCCAGCAGCTTAGGCGGTAGAGGCACTGAAGCTTTCTTT
>TRBJ1-2|-|TRBV5-1|TRBD1
CASSAGGGATYGYTF
TGCGCCAGCAGCGCAGGAGGGGGCGCGACCTATGGCTACACCTTC
>TRBJ1-2|many|TRBV28|-
CATEVESAGYTF
TGTGCCACCGAAGTTGAAAGCGCTGGCTACACCTTC
>TRBJ2-7|once|TRBV7-3|-
CASSPVAGPFSGQYF
TGTGCCAGCAGCCCGGTGGCAGGGCCTTTCTCGGGGCAGTACTTC